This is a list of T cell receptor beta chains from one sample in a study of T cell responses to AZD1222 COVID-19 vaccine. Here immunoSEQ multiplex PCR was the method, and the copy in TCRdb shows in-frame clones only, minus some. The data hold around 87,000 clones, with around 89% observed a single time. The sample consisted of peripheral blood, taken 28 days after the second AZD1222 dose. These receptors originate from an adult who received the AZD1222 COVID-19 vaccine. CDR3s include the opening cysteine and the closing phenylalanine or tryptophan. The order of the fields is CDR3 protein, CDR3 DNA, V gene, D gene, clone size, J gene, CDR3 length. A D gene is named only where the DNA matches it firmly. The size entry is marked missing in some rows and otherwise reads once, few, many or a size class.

CDR3 protein: CASSPTEDTIYF
CDR3 DNA: TGTGCCAGCAGTCCGACAGAGGACACCATATATTTT
V gene: TRBV6-2/TRBV6-3
D gene: -
clone size: few
J gene: TRBJ1-3
CDR3 length: 12

CDR3 protein: CSGRLAGGYEQYF
CDR3 DNA: TGCAGCGGGAGACTAGCGGGAGGTTACGAGCAGTACTTC
V gene: TRBV29-1
D gene: TRBD2
clone size: -
J gene: TRBJ2-7
CDR3 length: 13

CDR3 protein: CASSSRGSQPQHF
CDR3 DNA: TGTGCCAGCAGTTCCAGGGGAAGTCAGCCCCAGCATTTT
V gene: TRBV7-9
D gene: -
clone size: once
J gene: TRBJ1-5
CDR3 length: 13

CDR3 protein: CASSVAPLGPYEQYF
CDR3 DNA: TGTGCCAGCAGCGTAGCACCCCTTGGGCCCTACGAGCAGTACTTC
V gene: TRBV9
D gene: -
clone size: -
J gene: TRBJ2-7
CDR3 length: 15

CDR3 protein: CASSENGQMKNIQYF
CDR3 DNA: TGCGCCAGCAGTGAGAACGGACAGATGAAAAACATTCAGTACTTC
V gene: TRBV10-1
D gene: -
clone size: -
J gene: TRBJ2-4
CDR3 length: 15

CDR3 protein: CASSEDSGSGANVLTF
CDR3 DNA: TGTGCCAGCAGTGAAGATTCAGGGTCTGGGGCCAACGTCCTGACTTTC
V gene: TRBV6-1
D gene: -
clone size: medium-sized
J gene: TRBJ2-6
CDR3 length: 16

CDR3 protein: CAWSHGQGFHNEQFF
CDR3 DNA: TGTGCCTGGAGTCACGGACAGGGTTTCCACAATGAGCAGTTCTTC
V gene: TRBV30
D gene: TRBD1
clone size: few
J gene: TRBJ2-1
CDR3 length: 15

CDR3 protein: CASSGDRSNQPQHF
CDR3 DNA: TGTGCCAGCAGTGGAGACAGATCTAATCAGCCCCAGCATTTT
V gene: TRBV2
D gene: -
clone size: -
J gene: TRBJ1-5
CDR3 length: 14

CDR3 protein: CASSLEQGHNSPLHF
CDR3 DNA: TGTGCCAGCAGTCTCGAACAGGGACATAATTCACCCCTCCACTTT
V gene: TRBV6-5
D gene: -
clone size: -
J gene: TRBJ1-6
CDR3 length: 15

CDR3 protein: CASSVEGGGATGELFF
CDR3 DNA: TGTGCCAGCAGCGTAGAGGGCGGGGGAGCCACCGGGGAGCTGTTTTTT
V gene: TRBV9
D gene: TRBD2
clone size: -
J gene: TRBJ2-2
CDR3 length: 16

CDR3 protein: CASSPTAGQGYGYTF
CDR3 DNA: TGTGCCAGCTCACCAACAGCGGGACAGGGCTATGGCTACACCTTC
V gene: TRBV18
D gene: TRBD1
clone size: -
J gene: TRBJ1-2
CDR3 length: 15

CDR3 protein: CASRPHRGGGYTF
CDR3 DNA: TGTGCCAGCAGACCCCACAGGGGCGGGGGCTACACCTTC
V gene: TRBV6-5
D gene: TRBD1
clone size: -
J gene: TRBJ1-2
CDR3 length: 13

CDR3 protein: CASSKQGASSDEQFF
CDR3 DNA: TGTGCCAGCAGTAAACAGGGGGCGTCGAGCGATGAGCAGTTCTTC
V gene: TRBV6-4
D gene: TRBD1
clone size: -
J gene: TRBJ2-1
CDR3 length: 15

CDR3 protein: CASSLSSWGTNYGYTF
CDR3 DNA: TGTGCCAGCAGCTTAAGTTCGTGGGGTACGAACTATGGCTACACCTTC
V gene: TRBV7-9
D gene: -
clone size: -
J gene: TRBJ1-2
CDR3 length: 16

CDR3 protein: CASSKGSRLDTQYF
CDR3 DNA: TGTGCCAGTAGTAAAGGCTCCCGGTTAGATACGCAGTATTTT
V gene: TRBV19
D gene: -
clone size: -
J gene: TRBJ2-3
CDR3 length: 14

CDR3 protein: CASSTGQQGGIGEKLFF
CDR3 DNA: TGCGCCAGCAGCACTGGTCAGCAGGGGGGAATAGGTGAAAAACTGTTTTTT
V gene: TRBV5-1
D gene: TRBD1
clone size: -
J gene: TRBJ1-4
CDR3 length: 17

CDR3 protein: CASTQTMGPFSDNEQFF
CDR3 DNA: TGTGCCAGCACCCAAACAATGGGTCCCTTCTCCGACAATGAGCAGTTCTTC
V gene: TRBV11-2
D gene: -
clone size: -
J gene: TRBJ2-1
CDR3 length: 17

CDR3 protein: CASSYNLVNTEAFF
CDR3 DNA: TGTGCCAGCAGTTACAATCTAGTGAACACTGAAGCTTTCTTT
V gene: TRBV6-5
D gene: -
clone size: -
J gene: TRBJ1-1
CDR3 length: 14

CDR3 protein: CASSLLRGTSGRAVDTQYF
CDR3 DNA: TGTGCCAGCAGCCTCCTTCGCGGGACTAGCGGGAGGGCCGTAGATACGCAGTATTTT
V gene: TRBV7-9
D gene: TRBD2
clone size: -
J gene: TRBJ2-3
CDR3 length: 19

CDR3 protein: CASSYLRDSYEQYF
CDR3 DNA: TGTGCCAGCAGTTACCTCCGGGACAGTTACGAGCAGTACTTC
V gene: TRBV6-5
D gene: TRBD1
clone size: once
J gene: TRBJ2-7
CDR3 length: 14

CDR3 protein: CASSLAGWGAEQYF
CDR3 DNA: TGTGCCAGCAGCTTAGCGGGTTGGGGGGCCGAGCAGTACTTC
V gene: TRBV13
D gene: -
clone size: -
J gene: TRBJ2-7
CDR3 length: 14

CDR3 protein: CASSSPGNTIYF
CDR3 DNA: TGTGCCAGCAGTTCCCCTGGAAACACCATATATTTT
V gene: TRBV27
D gene: -
clone size: -
J gene: TRBJ1-3
CDR3 length: 12

CDR3 protein: CASRPGTGGEKLFF
CDR3 DNA: TGTGCCAGCAGACCCGGGACAGGGGGTGAAAAACTGTTTTTT
V gene: TRBV7-9
D gene: TRBD1
clone size: -
J gene: TRBJ1-4
CDR3 length: 14

CDR3 protein: CASRGTDGYTF
CDR3 DNA: TGTGCCAGCAGGGGGACGGATGGCTACACCTTC
V gene: TRBV6-5
D gene: -
clone size: -
J gene: TRBJ1-2
CDR3 length: 11

CDR3 protein: CASSQGGPRAETQYF
CDR3 DNA: TGTGCCAGCAGCCAAGGCGGTCCAAGGGCAGAGACCCAGTACTTC
V gene: TRBV3-1/TRBV3-2
D gene: -
clone size: -
J gene: TRBJ2-5
CDR3 length: 15

CDR3 protein: CAWSPTGPITNYGYTF
CDR3 DNA: TGTGCCTGGAGTCCCACAGGTCCAATCACGAACTATGGCTACACCTTC
V gene: TRBV30
D gene: -
clone size: -
J gene: TRBJ1-2
CDR3 length: 16

CDR3 protein: CAWSIKTGFNEKLFF
CDR3 DNA: TGTGCCTGGAGTATTAAGACAGGGTTTAATGAAAAACTGTTTTTT
V gene: TRBV30
D gene: TRBD1
clone size: -
J gene: TRBJ1-4
CDR3 length: 15

CDR3 protein: CASSVTGMDYGYTF
CDR3 DNA: TGTGCCAGCAGCGTTACAGGGATGGACTATGGCTACACCTTC
V gene: TRBV9
D gene: -
clone size: -
J gene: TRBJ1-2
CDR3 length: 14

CDR3 protein: CATSREGLLPVGYTF
CDR3 DNA: TGTGCCACCAGCAGAGAAGGTCTACTCCCTGTTGGCTACACCTTC
V gene: TRBV15
D gene: -
clone size: -
J gene: TRBJ1-2
CDR3 length: 15

CDR3 protein: CATKYSPNTEAFF
CDR3 DNA: TGTGCCACCAAATATTCCCCGAACACTGAAGCTTTCTTT
V gene: TRBV19
D gene: -
clone size: -
J gene: TRBJ1-1
CDR3 length: 13

CDR3 protein: CASSYSGDPVPLEQYF
CDR3 DNA: TGTGCCAGCAGTTACTCTGGGGATCCCGTGCCCCTCGAGCAGTACTTC
V gene: TRBV6-6
D gene: -
clone size: -
J gene: TRBJ2-7
CDR3 length: 16

CDR3 protein: CASTRGVEAFF
CDR3 DNA: TGTGCCAGCACGCGGGGAGTTGAAGCTTTCTTT
V gene: TRBV11-2
D gene: -
clone size: -
J gene: TRBJ1-1
CDR3 length: 11

CDR3 protein: CANVQGTDTQYF
CDR3 DNA: TGTGCCAACGTACAGGGCACAGATACGCAGTATTTT
V gene: TRBV27
D gene: -
clone size: -
J gene: TRBJ2-3
CDR3 length: 12

CDR3 protein: CASTPGGQGPYGYTF
CDR3 DNA: TGTGCCAGCACCCCCGGAGGGCAGGGACCCTATGGCTACACCTTC
V gene: TRBV6-5
D gene: -
clone size: -
J gene: TRBJ1-2
CDR3 length: 15

CDR3 protein: CASSAGGNPTYEQYF
CDR3 DNA: TGTGCCAGCAGCGCCGGAGGAAACCCAACCTACGAGCAGTACTTC
V gene: TRBV7-6
D gene: -
clone size: once
J gene: TRBJ2-7
CDR3 length: 15

CDR3 protein: CASRTSGGDTQYF
CDR3 DNA: TGCGCCAGCAGGACTAGCGGGGGAGATACGCAGTATTTT
V gene: TRBV5-1
D gene: TRBD2
clone size: -
J gene: TRBJ2-3
CDR3 length: 13

CDR3 protein: CASSQAPGAGYGYTF
CDR3 DNA: TGTGCCAGCAGCCAAGCCCCAGGGGCAGGCTATGGCTACACCTTC
V gene: TRBV4-2
D gene: -
clone size: -
J gene: TRBJ1-2
CDR3 length: 15

CDR3 protein: CASKVTDYEQYF
CDR3 DNA: TGTGCCAGCAAAGTAACTGACTACGAGCAGTACTTC
V gene: TRBV6-6
D gene: -
clone size: -
J gene: TRBJ2-7
CDR3 length: 12

CDR3 protein: CASSHSDSSSGANVLTF
CDR3 DNA: TGTGCCAGCAGCCACTCAGACAGTTCATCTGGGGCCAACGTCCTGACTTTC
V gene: TRBV7-6
D gene: -
clone size: -
J gene: TRBJ2-6
CDR3 length: 17

CDR3 protein: CASSVTRVSNEQFF
CDR3 DNA: TGTGCCAGCAGCGTAACCAGGGTTTCAAATGAGCAGTTCTTC
V gene: TRBV9
D gene: -
clone size: -
J gene: TRBJ2-1
CDR3 length: 14

CDR3 protein: CASSQDRGSGANVLTF
CDR3 DNA: TGTGCCAGCAGCCAAGACCGAGGCTCTGGGGCCAACGTCCTGACTTTC
V gene: TRBV3-1/TRBV3-2
D gene: -
clone size: -
J gene: TRBJ2-6
CDR3 length: 16

CDR3 protein: CASSRTLGDLHEQYF
CDR3 DNA: TGTGCCAGTAGTAGGACACTAGGGGACCTCCACGAGCAGTACTTC
V gene: TRBV19
D gene: -
clone size: -
J gene: TRBJ2-7
CDR3 length: 15

CDR3 protein: CARSLTGSDGYTF
CDR3 DNA: TGTGCCAGAAGCTTGACAGGGTCGGACGGCTACACCTTC
V gene: TRBV5-3
D gene: -
clone size: -
J gene: TRBJ1-2
CDR3 length: 13

CDR3 protein: CASSLGGGQNTGELFF
CDR3 DNA: TGTGCCAGCAGCTTAGGAGGGGGCCAAAACACCGGGGAGCTGTTTTTT
V gene: TRBV7-3
D gene: -
clone size: -
J gene: TRBJ2-2
CDR3 length: 16

CDR3 protein: CASSNSVVCWYF
CDR3 DNA: TGTGCCAGCAGCAACTCCGTAGTCTGCTGGTACTTC
V gene: TRBV9
D gene: -
clone size: -
J gene: TRBJ2-7
CDR3 length: 12

CDR3 protein: CASSLPRQGANEKLFF
CDR3 DNA: TGTGCCAGCAGCTTACCCCGACAGGGGGCGAATGAAAAACTGTTTTTT
V gene: TRBV7-9
D gene: TRBD1
clone size: -
J gene: TRBJ1-4
CDR3 length: 16

CDR3 protein: CASSVDTYQPQHF
CDR3 DNA: TGTGCCAGCAGCGTGGACACCTATCAGCCCCAGCATTTT
V gene: TRBV12-3/TRBV12-4
D gene: -
clone size: -
J gene: TRBJ1-5
CDR3 length: 13

CDR3 protein: CASGLVRPGVETEAFF
CDR3 DNA: TGTGCTAGTGGTTTGGTACGGCCGGGCGTGGAGACTGAAGCTTTCTTT
V gene: TRBV12-5
D gene: -
clone size: once
J gene: TRBJ1-1
CDR3 length: 16

CDR3 protein: CASSPDLDHGYTF
CDR3 DNA: TGTGCCAGCTCACCGGACCTAGACCACGGCTACACCTTC
V gene: TRBV18
D gene: -
clone size: -
J gene: TRBJ1-2
CDR3 length: 13

CDR3 protein: CASRHGPYSNQPQHF
CDR3 DNA: TGTGCCAGCAGACATGGCCCGTATAGCAATCAGCCCCAGCATTTT
V gene: TRBV6-5
D gene: -
clone size: -
J gene: TRBJ1-5
CDR3 length: 15

CDR3 protein: CSGDSALRTEAFF
CDR3 DNA: TGCAGCGGGGACAGCGCCCTGAGGACTGAAGCTTTCTTT
V gene: TRBV29-1
D gene: TRBD1
clone size: -
J gene: TRBJ1-1
CDR3 length: 13

CDR3 protein: CASRNSDRTDIQYF
CDR3 DNA: TGTGCCAGCAGGAACTCCGACAGGACGGACATTCAGTACTTC
V gene: TRBV6-5
D gene: -
clone size: -
J gene: TRBJ2-4
CDR3 length: 14

CDR3 protein: CASSLESGGVQPQHF
CDR3 DNA: TGTGCCAGCAGCTTAGAATCAGGGGGCGTGCAGCCCCAGCATTTT
V gene: TRBV7-2
D gene: TRBD1
clone size: -
J gene: TRBJ1-5
CDR3 length: 15

CDR3 protein: CASMGTHSNQPQHF
CDR3 DNA: TGTGCCAGTATGGGCACACATAGCAATCAGCCCCAGCATTTT
V gene: TRBV19
D gene: -
clone size: -
J gene: TRBJ1-5
CDR3 length: 14

CDR3 protein: CASSRTGTLSYEQYF
CDR3 DNA: TGTGCCAGCAGTCGAACCGGGACACTCTCCTACGAGCAGTACTTC
V gene: TRBV27
D gene: -
clone size: -
J gene: TRBJ2-7
CDR3 length: 15

CDR3 protein: CASSRDRHSNQPQHF
CDR3 DNA: TGTGCCAGCAGCAGGGACAGACATAGCAATCAGCCCCAGCATTTT
V gene: TRBV2
D gene: TRBD1
clone size: -
J gene: TRBJ1-5
CDR3 length: 15

CDR3 protein: CASSFTTGQSTDTQYF
CDR3 DNA: TGTGCCAGCAGTTTCACCACGGGGCAGAGCACAGATACGCAGTATTTT
V gene: TRBV13
D gene: -
clone size: -
J gene: TRBJ2-3
CDR3 length: 16

CDR3 protein: CASSPPGLAETQYF
CDR3 DNA: TGTGCCAGCAGCCCGCCGGGACTAGCCGAGACCCAGTACTTC
V gene: TRBV3-1/TRBV3-2
D gene: TRBD2
clone size: -
J gene: TRBJ2-5
CDR3 length: 14

CDR3 protein: CASTTGGTGAQHF
CDR3 DNA: TGTGCCAGCACGACCGGCGGGACAGGCGCCCAGCATTTT
V gene: TRBV12-3/TRBV12-4
D gene: TRBD1
clone size: -
J gene: TRBJ1-5
CDR3 length: 13

CDR3 protein: CSASLDLVPFPFF
CDR3 DNA: TGCAGTGCTAGTCTGGATCTAGTCCCATTCCCGTTCTTC
V gene: TRBV20-1
D gene: -
clone size: -
J gene: TRBJ2-1
CDR3 length: 13